The 27 T cell receptor beta chains presented below share a single source sample, sequenced in a study of cytomegalovirus exposure and HLA in healthy donors. Primers: 60 Vbeta forward and 13 Jbeta reverse. Assay: immunoSEQ multiplex PCR; the TCRdb copy retains only in-frame clones and omits some. The sample has about 150,000 clones, over 75% seen once. Source material: PBMCs. These receptors were taken from a woman aged 30 to 39 in good health and CMV-seronegative.

The chain recombines TRBV11-2 with TRBJ2-1, with 12 bases that match TRBD1. This CDR3 has 16 amino acids. The trim removed 2 bases at V and 7 bases at J, leaving 6 bases unmatched. Germline V gene lookup returns CDR1 SGHAT and CDR2 FQNNGV. CDR3 loop: CASSLPGQGATNEQFF. Written as DNA, the CDR3 is TGTGCCAGCAGCTTACCGGGACAGGGGGCTACAAATGAGCAGTTCTTC.

This clone was detected a few times. The chain joins TRBV6-1 to TRBJ1-2, with D unresolved. V lost 7 bases and J 2 bases, leaving 11 bases between the germline ends. The V gene's germline CDR1 is MNHNS and CDR2 SASEGT. The CDR3 length is 13 residues. CDR3 residues: CASIGGANYGYTF. The CDR3 region has the DNA TGTGCCAGCATAGGCGGAGCAAACTATGGCTACACCTTC.

The chain recombines TRBV6-1 with TRBJ2-2, with 9 nucleotides matching TRBD1. In germline, CDR1 is MNHNS, CDR2 SASEGT. This CDR3 spans 14 amino acids. The V and J ends lost 6 bases and 4 bases, in that order; junction bases with no gene match: 3. This CDR3 reads CASRQQGATGELFF. The CDR3 coding sequence is TGTGCCAGCAGGCAACAGGGGGCCACCGGGGAGCTGTTTTTT.

The rearrangement uses TRBV14 and TRBJ2-6, with TRBD1 matching over 7 bases. This CDR3 contains 17 residues. The V gene's germline CDR1 is SGHDN and CDR2 FVKESK. Unmatched junction bases numbered 7, after V lost 3 bases and J lost 2 bases. CDR3: CASSQYRGVTGANVLTF. The CDR3 DNA reads as TGTGCCAGCAGCCAGTACAGGGGCGTGACTGGGGCCAACGTCCTGACTTTC.

The chain recombines TRBV4-3 with TRBJ1-4; 8 positions agree with TRBD1. Germline CDR1 LGHNA, CDR2 YSLEER. This CDR3 region has 15 residues. V shed 3 bases and J 5 bases; nucleotides not matched to a gene: 5. The CDR3 DNA follows: TGCGCCAGCAGCCACCGGACAGGGCCAAATGAAAAACTGTTTTTT. Protein sequence: CASSHRTGPNEKLFF.

The V call is TRBV27, the J call TRBJ2-2, with 7 bases matching TRBD1. The germline CDR1 and CDR2 sequences are MNHEY and SMNVEV (reference sequence). The V gene end was trimmed by 4 bases and the J gene end by 1 base; junction bases not matched to a gene: 12. The CDR3 loop spans 18 amino acids. The CDR3 region has the DNA TGTGCCAGCAGTTCCCCGGACAGGTCGTGGGTGAACACCGGGGAGCTGTTTTTT. As protein: CASSSPDRSWVNTGELFF.

The chain combines TRBV5-6 with TRBJ1-5; 8 bases fit TRBD1. The CDR3 runs 14 residues. With 2 bases clipped from V and 7 bases from J, the junction kept 5 bases outside the gene matches. CDR1 and CDR2 from the germline V gene are SGHDT and YYEEEE. CDR3 coding DNA: TGTGCCAGCAGCTTTGGGACAGGTGGGCAGCCCCAGCATTTT. Translation gives CASSFGTGGQPQHF.

V gene TRBV19 combines with J gene TRBJ1-5; TRBD1 aligns across 10 bases. The CDR3 is 14 residues long. J gave up 6 bases and V 4 bases, and 3 bases lay outside the gene matches. Germline CDR1 reads LNHDA; CDR2 reads SQIVND (reference sequence). CDR3: CASSTTGGGQPQHF. In DNA form, the CDR3 reads TGTGCCAGTAGTACGACAGGGGGCGGTCAGCCCCAGCATTTT.

The V gene is TRBV5-1, the J gene TRBJ1-1, with D hard to call. Germline V gene data show CDR1 as SGHRS and CDR2 as YFSETQ. The V and J ends lost 4 bases and 4 bases respectively, with 14 bases between them. The CDR3 contains 14 residues. The CDR3 nucleotides are TGCGCCAGCAGCCCGGAGCGGGGTTCCACTGAAGCTTTCTTT. Amino acids: CASSPERGSTEAFF.

The chain uses TRBV11-2 and TRBJ2-5; no definite D call. Trimming shortened V by 2 bases and J by 0 bases, and 10 bases separated the two germline ends. This CDR3 is 15 amino acids long. Germline CDR1 reads SGHAT; CDR2 reads FQNNGV. The CDR3 sequence: CASSLIRAYQETQYF. The DNA of the CDR3 is TGTGCCAGCAGCTTAATAAGAGCGTACCAAGAGACCCAGTACTTC. Using reference TRBV11-2 and TRBJ2-5 for the parts outside the CDR3, the full variable domain is EAGVAQSPRYKIIEKRQSVAFWCNPISGHATLYWYQQILGQGPKLLIQFQNNGVVDDSQLPKDRFSAERLKGVDSTLKIQPAKLEDSAVYLCASSLIRAYQETQYFGPGTRLLVL.

In its sample, this clone was seen a few times. V and J are TRBV7-6 and TRBJ2-7, with 7 bases matching TRBD1. The CDR3 covers 15 residues. The V gene end was trimmed by 5 bases and the J gene end by 3 bases; junction bases not matched to a gene: 10. The V gene's germline CDR1 is SGHVS and CDR2 FNYEAQ. The CDR3 DNA reads as TGTGCCAGCAGCGTCTCCGTAGGGGGCATCTACGAGCAGTACTTC. It is translated as CASSVSVGGIYEQYF.

This clone was recorded once. This chain uses TRBV15 with TRBJ2-7; TRBD1 is a possible D gene (5 bases). The CDR3 is 16 residues long. Per the germline V gene, CDR1 is LNHNV and CDR2 is YYDKDF (reference sequence). The V end was cut by 0 bases, the J end by 3 bases, with 15 bases between. The CDR3 nucleotides read TGTGCCACCAGCAGAGAACCGCGACAGCGTAACTACGAGCAGTACTTC. As protein: CATSREPRQRNYEQYF.

The V gene is TRBV19, the J gene TRBJ1-4; D is uncertain. The germline V gene has CDR1 LNHDA and CDR2 SQIVND (reference sequence). The CDR3 totals 13 residues. V was clipped by 7 bases and J by 8 bases, with 14 bases between them. The CDR3 bases are TGTGCCAGTAACACTGCGGGCCCCGAAAAACTGTTTTTT. Its translation is CASNTAGPEKLFF. The full variable domain, rest sourced from reference TRBV19 and TRBJ1-4, is DGGITQSPKYLFRKEGQNVTLSCEQNLNHDAMYWYRQDPGQGLRLIYYSQIVNDFQKGDIAEGYSVSREKKESFPLTVTSAQKNPTAFYLCASNTAGPEKLFFGSGTQLSVL.

The V and J genes are TRBV5-1 and TRBJ2-3; 9 nucleotides align to TRBD2. Germline loops: CDR1 SGHRS, CDR2 YFSETQ. Losses at the gene ends were 2 bases for V and 0 bases for J; bases not matched to a gene: 4. The CDR3 is 16 amino acids. CDR3 DNA sequence: TGCGCCAGCAGCTTTAGCGGGGGAACTAGCACAGATACGCAGTATTTT. Translated: CASSFSGGTSTDTQYF.

The V and J genes are TRBV10-1 and TRBJ1-2, with TRBD1 matching over 9 bases. The V gene end was trimmed by 5 bases and the J gene end by 2 bases; junction bases not matched to a gene: 6. In germline, CDR1 is WNHNN, CDR2 SYGVQD (reference sequence). CDR3 length equals 15 residues. The CDR3 region has the DNA TGCGCCAGCAGTTCCTACAGGGGGCAAAACTATGGCTACACCTTC. This translates into CASSSYRGQNYGYTF.

V usage is TRBV7-2 and J usage is TRBJ1-2, with a tentative D call TRBD1 (5 bases). The CDR3 has 13 amino acids. CDR1 and CDR2 from the germline V gene are SGHTA and FQGNSA. V dropped 5 bases and J dropped 3 bases, with 10 bases sitting between them. CDR3 DNA: TGTGCCAGCAGCCAGACAGAGCACTATGGCTACACCTTC. This gives the protein CASSQTEHYGYTF.

V and J are TRBV4-2 and TRBJ1-5; 8 bases agree with TRBD1. The CDR3 is made up of 16 amino acids. Germline CDR1 reads LGHNA; CDR2 reads YNFKEQ. V gave up 1 base and J gave up 7 bases; unmatched junction bases: 9. As DNA, the CDR3 is TGTGCCAGCAGCCAAGGGACAGGGCAGGGATACCAGCCCCAGCATTTT. Translating gives CASSQGTGQGYQPQHF.

The V call is TRBV25-1, the J call TRBJ1-3; D is perhaps TRBD1 (5 bases). Germline CDR1 reads MGHDK; CDR2 reads SYGVNS. V lost 8 bases to trimming and J lost 4 bases, with 12 bases between them. This CDR3 spans 13 amino acids. The CDR3 loop reads CASVRGGGNTIYF. For the CDR3, the DNA is TGTGCCAGCGTTAGGGGTGGCGGAAACACCATATATTTT.

This clone has a single count. The chain recombines TRBV18 with TRBJ1-1; no firm D call. Germline CDR1 KGHSH, CDR2 LQKENI. This CDR3 has 16 residues. Deletions cut 8 bases from V and 0 bases from J, with 19 bases between. The CDR3 reads CASTRTGEGVNTEAFF. Here the CDR3 DNA reads TGTGCCAGCACACGTACTGGTGAGGGAGTGAACACTGAAGCTTTCTTT. The full variable domain, completed using reference TRBV18 and TRBJ1-1, is NAGVMQNPRHLVRRRGQEARLRCSPMKGHSHVYWYRQLPEEGLKFMVYLQKENIIDESGMPKERFSAEFPKEGPSILRIQQVVRGDSAAYFCASTRTGEGVNTEAFFGQGTRLTVV.

The chain is built from TRBV5-1 and TRBJ2-7, with a possible D match to TRBD2 (6 bases). In germline, CDR1 is SGHRS, CDR2 YFSETQ. The V end was cut by 0 bases, the J end by 3 bases, with 10 bases between. There are 14 residues in the CDR3. The CDR3 spells CASSLGGAGYEQYF. Here the CDR3 DNA reads TGCGCCAGCAGCTTGGGCGGGGCCGGCTACGAGCAGTACTTC.

The chain's CDR3 is CAWDRGRRNEQYF. In DNA, the CDR3 is TGTGCCTGGGACAGGGGGCGCAGGAACGAGCAGTACTTC. The chain is built from TRBV30 and TRBJ2-7; 10 bases fit TRBD1. The V gene end was trimmed by 5 bases and the J gene end by 5 bases; junction bases not matched to a gene: 6. This CDR3 is built from 13 residues. CDR1 GTSNPN and CDR2 SVGIG come from the germline V gene (reference sequence).

The chain has TRBV4-2 and TRBJ1-1; TRBD1 aligns across 7 bases. The CDR3 length is 12 residues. Germline CDR1 and CDR2: LGHNA and YNFKEQ. Trimming removed 5 bases from V and 8 bases from J; junction bases left unmatched: 5. The CDR3 DNA sequence: TGTGCCAGCAGCATACAGGGGTCAGAAGCTTTCTTT. Its translation: CASSIQGSEAFF.

The rearrangement joins TRBV14 to TRBJ2-1, with D tentatively TRBD2 (6 bases). The V gene's germline CDR1 is SGHDN and CDR2 FVKESK. The CDR3 extends over 14 amino acids. V gave up 5 bases and J gave up 5 bases, with 13 bases separating them. CDR3 loop: CASSWGVTHNEQFF. In nucleotides, the CDR3 is TGTGCCAGCAGCTGGGGGGTTACCCACAATGAGCAGTTCTTC. The full variable domain, with the rest looked up from reference TRBV14 and TRBJ2-1, is EAGVTQFPSHSVIEKGQTVTLRCDPISGHDNLYWYRRVMGKEIKFLLHFVKESKQDESGMPNNRFLAERTGGTYSTLKVQPAELEDSGVYFCASSWGVTHNEQFFGPGTRLTVL.

In its sample, this clone was seen once. The V and J genes are TRBV5-1 and TRBJ2-2; 9 bases agree with TRBD1. J was trimmed by 6 bases and V by 4 bases; bases with no gene match: 7. CDR1 and CDR2 (germline): SGHRS, YFSETQ. This CDR3 spans 15 amino acids. Here the CDR3 DNA reads TGCGCCAGCAGCGCCGGACAGGGGCACTCCGGGGAGCTGTTTTTT. This gives the protein CASSAGQGHSGELFF. Using reference TRBV5-1 and TRBJ2-2 for the parts outside the CDR3, the full variable domain is KAGVTQTPRYLIKTRGQQVTLSCSPISGHRSVSWYQQTPGQGLQFLFEYFSETQRNKGNFPGRFSGRQFSNSRSEMNVSTLELGDSALYLCASSAGQGHSGELFFGEGSRLTVL.

The chain recombines TRBV29-1 with TRBJ2-1, with D perhaps matching TRBD1 (6 bases). Per the germline V gene, CDR1 is SQVTM and CDR2 is ANQGSEA. This CDR3 spans 11 amino acids. Deletions cut 6 bases from V and 8 bases from J, with 11 bases between. The CDR3: CSVQGWHEQFF. The CDR3, as DNA: TGCAGCGTCCAGGGGTGGCATGAGCAGTTCTTC.

The chain couples TRBV5-6 to TRBJ1-6, with D maybe TRBD1 (6 bases). V lost 4 bases and J lost 1, with 9 bases in between. CDR1 SGHDT and CDR2 YYEEEE come from the germline V gene. CDR3 length: 15 residues. In DNA form, the CDR3 reads TGTGCCAGCAGCCAACAGGGTTCCTATAATTCACCCCTCCACTTT. Its protein product is CASSQQGSYNSPLHF.

The table lists this clone with a few counts. The V and J genes are TRBV4-1 and TRBJ2-1, with 12 nucleotides matching TRBD2. This CDR3 has 16 amino acids. The trim removed 0 bases at V and 14 bases at J, leaving 11 bases unmatched. The germline CDR1 and CDR2 sequences are MGHRA and YSYEKL. DNA of the CDR3: TGCGCCAGCAGCCAAGATCTCCCTAGCGGGGGGGCCCCGGAGTTCTTC. This gives the protein CASSQDLPSGGAPEFF.